A selection of T cell receptor beta chains follows, all from one sample in a study of cytomegalovirus exposure and HLA in healthy donors. TCRdb's table, derived via immunoSEQ multiplex PCR, lists solely in-frame clones and lacks some. The sample carries 98,000 or so clones, approximately 76% recorded once. Sequencing was carried out using PBMCs. The receptors shown here come from a woman between 18 and 29 years old in good health and CMV-seropositive. Both conserved end residues are part of each CDR3. Fields, in order: J gene, clone size, V gene, D gene, CDR3 DNA, CDR3 protein. A D gene is named only where the DNA matches it firmly. Where a row states a size, it is once, few, many or the class of an expanded clone; other rows omit it.

>TRBJ2-7|NA|TRBV30|TRBD1
TGTGCCTGGAGACGACAGGGGGCCGGGTCCTACGAGCAGTACTTC
CAWRRQGAGSYEQYF
>TRBJ2-5|NA|TRBV13|NA
TGTGCCAGCACCAGTCAAACAGGCATCATTCAAGAGACCCAGTACTTC
CASTSQTGIIQETQYF
>TRBJ1-1|NA|TRBV19|TRBD1
TGTGCCAGTAGTAGGTACGGTTCGGGGACAGGGTCATTTCCAGCTTTCTTT
CASSRYGSGTGSFPAFF
>TRBJ2-7|NA|TRBV5-1|TRBD2
TGCGCCAGCAGCTTTCGGGGGGACGAGCAGTACTTC
CASSFRGDEQYF
>TRBJ2-7|NA|TRBV2|TRBD2
TGTGCCAGCAGTGTATTCCCCGGCGGTCTAGCGGGAGTCTACGAGCAGTACTTC
CASSVFPGGLAGVYEQYF
>TRBJ2-5|once|TRBV7-2|TRBD2
TGTGCCAGCAGCCAGCGGGCGGGACTAGCGGGAGAGACCCAGTACTTC
CASSQRAGLAGETQYF
>TRBJ1-4|NA|TRBV6-1|NA
TGTGCCAGCAGTGGCGGTCCAGGGGTAGATAATGAAAAACTGTTTTTT
CASSGGPGVDNEKLFF
>TRBJ1-6|NA|TRBV6-1|NA
TGTGCCAGCAGTGAAGCGCAGGGCGGAAGCTCCTATAATTCACCCCTCCACTTT
CASSEAQGGSSYNSPLHF
>TRBJ2-7|NA|TRBV5-1|TRBD1
TGCGCCAGCAGCATGGGACAGGCCGCCTACGAGCAGTACTTC
CASSMGQAAYEQYF
>TRBJ2-3|NA|TRBV1|NA
TGCACCAGCAGCTACCCCATGGGGCTAGAGGCAGATACGCAGTATTTT
CTSSYPMGLEADTQYF
>TRBJ1-4|NA|TRBV30|NA
TGTGCCTGGAGTCCTGCGGAAAAACTGTTTTTT
CAWSPAEKLFF
>TRBJ2-1|NA|TRBV18|TRBD2
TGTGCCAGCTCACCACTCTCGGCGGGAGGGCCTAATGAGCAGTTCTTC
CASSPLSAGGPNEQFF
>TRBJ2-7|once|TRBV6-1|TRBD1
TGTGCCACAAGACAGGGTTCTGTCTACGAGCAGTACTTC
CATRQGSVYEQYF
>TRBJ1-1|NA|TRBV10-3|NA
TGTGCCATCAGTGAAGGGGTCGGGAACACTGAAGCTTTCTTT
CAISEGVGNTEAFF
>TRBJ2-1|NA|TRBV4-2|NA
TGTGCCAGCAGGACGGGTGATGAGCAGTTCTTC
CASRTGDEQFF
>TRBJ2-7|NA|TRBV30|NA
TGTGCCTGGACCCCAGCGGGCAAGCCTCCCTACGAGCAGTACTTC
CAWTPAGKPPYEQYF
>TRBJ2-1|NA|TRBV9|TRBD2
TGTGCCAGCAGCGTAGGAGGACTAGCGGGAGTGAATGAGCAGTTCTTC
CASSVGGLAGVNEQFF
>TRBJ2-5|few|TRBV6-5|NA
TGTGCCAGCAGTTACTCGACAGGACAAGAGACCCAGTACTTC
CASSYSTGQETQYF
>TRBJ2-1|few|TRBV21-1|NA
TGTGCCAGCAGCAAAGTCGTAGCGGAGATTTCAGATGAGCAGTTCTTC
CASSKVVAEISDEQFF
>TRBJ2-2|NA|TRBV30|NA
TGTGCCTGGCAGGGGGGCGGGGAGCTGTTTTTT
CAWQGGGELFF
>TRBJ2-1|NA|TRBV7-9|NA
TGTGCCAGCAGCGCCACGACTAGTGGATTGTACAATGAGCAGTTCTTC
CASSATTSGLYNEQFF
>TRBJ2-7|NA|TRBV25-1|TRBD1
TGTGCCAGCAGTGATACCCGGGACAGCGTTTCTTACGAGCAGTACTTC
CASSDTRDSVSYEQYF
>TRBJ2-5|NA|TRBV19|TRBD1
TGTGCCAGCGGGACAGGCCAAGAGACCCAGTACTTC
CASGTGQETQYF
>TRBJ2-1|NA|TRBV29-1|NA
TGCAGCGCAGGAGGCACGGGAGACTACAATGAGCAGTTCTTC
CSAGGTGDYNEQFF
>TRBJ2-7|NA|TRBV11-1|TRBD1
TGTGCCAGCAGCTCTGGACAGGGGGCCTACGAGCAGTACTTC
CASSSGQGAYEQYF
>TRBJ1-1|NA|TRBV7-9|NA
TGTGCCAGCAGCTTAGGCACAGGGCCCACGGAAGCTTTCTTT
CASSLGTGPTEAFF
>TRBJ2-1|NA|TRBV9|TRBD2
TGTGCCAGCAGCGACATTAGCGGGAGCTCCTACAATGAGCAGTTCTTC
CASSDISGSSYNEQFF
>TRBJ2-7|NA|TRBV6-6|TRBD1
TGTGCCAGCATGCCCGGGACAGGGACCTACGAGCAGTACTTC
CASMPGTGTYEQYF
>TRBJ1-1|NA|TRBV6-6|NA
TGTGCCAGCACCCGGGGGATGGGAACTGAAGCTTTCTTT
CASTRGMGTEAFF
>TRBJ2-2|NA|TRBV4-1|NA
TGCGCCAGCAGCCAAGAGTTGGGAGTTGGCGGGGAGCTGTTTTTT
CASSQELGVGGELFF
>TRBJ1-5|NA|TRBV28|TRBD1
TGTGCCAGCAGTTTAAACAGGGGCCCTTCGGGCAATCAGCCCCAGCATTTT
CASSLNRGPSGNQPQHF
>TRBJ1-5|few|TRBV10-2|TRBD1
TGCGCCAGCAGCCTGACAGGGGGCGGTGGGAGCAATCAGCCCCAGCATTTT
CASSLTGGGGSNQPQHF
>TRBJ1-2|NA|TRBV6-5|NA
TGTGCCAGCAGAGAAGGTCCCGGGTATGGCTACACCTTC
CASREGPGYGYTF
>TRBJ2-3|NA|TRBV4-2|TRBD2
TGTGCCAGCAGCCAAGATGGACTAGCCTCAGATACGCAGTATTTT
CASSQDGLASDTQYF
>TRBJ2-7|NA|TRBV11-1|TRBD2
TGTGCCAGCAGCTTAGGACTAGCGGGAGGGACGTACGAGCAGTACTTC
CASSLGLAGGTYEQYF
>TRBJ2-4|NA|TRBV6-5|TRBD1
TGTGCCAGCAGTTCCTTGGCAGGGGGCATGTTGGACATTCAGTACTTC
CASSSLAGGMLDIQYF
>TRBJ2-5|few|TRBV5-4|NA
TGTGCCAGCAGTCCCCGGTTGGGGTCGGGGAGCCAAGAGACCCAGTACTTC
CASSPRLGSGSQETQYF
>TRBJ2-7|NA|TRBV30|TRBD2
TGTGCCTGGGGGGCGGGAGGGAACTACGAGCAGTACTTC
CAWGAGGNYEQYF
>TRBJ1-4|NA|TRBV7-9|NA
TGTGCCAGCAGCGTTAGCGGGGGGGAAAAACTGTTTTTT
CASSVSGGEKLFF
>TRBJ1-2|NA|TRBV6-1|NA
TGTGCCAGCAGTGGCAACGCAGGGGAGTACTATGGCTACACCTTC
CASSGNAGEYYGYTF
>TRBJ2-7|NA|TRBV20-1|TRBD2
TGCAGCTTACTAGCGGCCTACGAGCAGTACTTC
CSLLAAYEQYF
>TRBJ2-2|NA|TRBV12-5|NA
TGTGCTAGTGGAATAGAGAACACCGGGGAGCTGTTTTTT
CASGIENTGELFF
>TRBJ1-2|NA|TRBV10-3|NA
TGTGCCATCTCAGTAGCCAGTCTCGACTACACCTTC
CAISVASLDYTF
>TRBJ1-2|NA|TRBV5-1|TRBD1
TGCGCCAGCAGCACGGGACAGGGGGTCTATGGCTACACCTTC
CASSTGQGVYGYTF
>TRBJ1-2|NA|TRBV27|TRBD1
TGTGCCAGCAGATTCCGAGACAGGGGCAATGGCTACACCTTC
CASRFRDRGNGYTF
>TRBJ1-2|NA|TRBV30|NA
TGTGCCTGGAGTGGAGGCGCCGGCTACACCTTC
CAWSGGAGYTF